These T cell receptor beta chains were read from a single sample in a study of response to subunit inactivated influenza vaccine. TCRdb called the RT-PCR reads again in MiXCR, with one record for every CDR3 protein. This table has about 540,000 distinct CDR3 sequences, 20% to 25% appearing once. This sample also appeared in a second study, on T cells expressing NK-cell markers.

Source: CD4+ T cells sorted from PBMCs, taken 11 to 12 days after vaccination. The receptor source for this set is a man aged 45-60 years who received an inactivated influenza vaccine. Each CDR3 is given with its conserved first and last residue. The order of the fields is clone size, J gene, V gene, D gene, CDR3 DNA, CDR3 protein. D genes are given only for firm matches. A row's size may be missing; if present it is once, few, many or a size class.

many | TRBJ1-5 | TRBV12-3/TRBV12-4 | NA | TGTGCCAGCAGTTTTCAGGGGCCCAATCAGCCCCAGCATTTT | CASSFQGPNQPQHF
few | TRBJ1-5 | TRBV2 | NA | TGTGCCAGCAGTGAACAGTCTCTTAGCAATCAGCCCCAGCATTTT | CASSEQSLSNQPQHF
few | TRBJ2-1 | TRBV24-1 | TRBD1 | TGTGCCACCAGCGCAACCGGACAGGGGGCGAATGAGCAGTTCTTC | CATSATGQGANEQFF
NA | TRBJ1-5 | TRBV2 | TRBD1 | TGTGCCAGCAGCCCGGGACAGGGAAGGATGCAGCCCCAGCATTTT | CASSPGQGRMQPQHF
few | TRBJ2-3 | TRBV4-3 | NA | TGCGCCAGCAGCCAAGATGCACAGGCTACTAGCACAGATACGCAGTATTTT | CASSQDAQATSTDTQYF
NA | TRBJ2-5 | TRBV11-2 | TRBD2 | TGTGCCAGCAGCTTAGACGGACTAGCGTGGGAGACCCAGTACTTC | CASSLDGLAWETQYF
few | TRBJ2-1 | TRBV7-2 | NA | TGTGCCAGCAGCTACCGACAAGACTACAATGAGCAGTTCTTC | CASSYRQDYNEQFF
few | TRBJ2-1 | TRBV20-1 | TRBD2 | TGCAGTGCTAGAGCTCCGGGAGCTAGCGGCCGTTACAATGAGCAGTTCTTC | CSARAPGASGRYNEQFF
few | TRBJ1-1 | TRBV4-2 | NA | TGTGCCAGCAGCCAAGAATTGAACACTGAAGCTTTCTTT | CASSQELNTEAFF
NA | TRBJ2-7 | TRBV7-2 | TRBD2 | TGTGCCAGCAGCTTAGCGCCCACGGGAGGACTTGGGTCCGAGCAGTACTTC | CASSLAPTGGLGSEQYF
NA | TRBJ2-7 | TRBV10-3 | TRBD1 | TGTGCCATCAGTCACGGACAGGGTAACTACGAGCAGTACTTC | CAISHGQGNYEQYF
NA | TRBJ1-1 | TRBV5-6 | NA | TGTGCCATGGGCTTGAACGTGAACACTGAAGCTTTCTTT | CAMGLNVNTEAFF
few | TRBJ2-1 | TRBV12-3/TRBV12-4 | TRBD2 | TGTGCCAGCAGTTTTACCGGGACTAGACTCGGTGAGCAGTTCTTC | CASSFTGTRLGEQFF
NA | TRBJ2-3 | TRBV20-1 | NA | TGCAGTGCTAGAGATCCGCGAAGGGCCGGAGATACGCAGTATTTT | CSARDPRRAGDTQYF
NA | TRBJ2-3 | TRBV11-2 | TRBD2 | TGTGCCAGCAGCTTAGGCGCGGGGGGGAGGGGAGATACGCAGTATTTT | CASSLGAGGRGDTQYF
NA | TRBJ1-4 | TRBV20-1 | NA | TGCAGTGCTAGTGGGGACCGCTTATCTAATGAAAAACTGTTTTTT | CSASGDRLSNEKLFF
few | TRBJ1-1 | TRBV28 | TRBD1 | TGTGCCAGCAGTTTTCCAATTAGGGACAGGGGGAACACTGAAGCTTTCTTT | CASSFPIRDRGNTEAFF
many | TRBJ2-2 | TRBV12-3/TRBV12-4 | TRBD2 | TGTGCCAGCACCACTTGGGGGAGGGACACCGGGGAGCTGTTTTTT | CASTTWGRDTGELFF
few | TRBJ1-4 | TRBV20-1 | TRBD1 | TGCAGTGCCGTACCCGGGACAGGGGCTGAAAAACTGTTTTTT | CSAVPGTGAEKLFF
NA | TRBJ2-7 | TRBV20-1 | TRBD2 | TGCAGTGCCGTCCTGGGAGCGGGAGTAAGCGAGCAGTACTTC | CSAVLGAGVSEQYF
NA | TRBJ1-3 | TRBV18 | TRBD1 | TGTGCCAGCTCACGCAACCCTAGGGACAGCGGAAACACCATATATTTT | CASSRNPRDSGNTIYF
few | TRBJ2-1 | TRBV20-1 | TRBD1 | TGCAGTGCTACGGCCGGGACAGGGGGCAATGAGCAGTTCTTC | CSATAGTGGNEQFF
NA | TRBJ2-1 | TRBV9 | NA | TGTGCCAGCAGCGTAGGGGCCAACAATGAGCAGTTCTTC | CASSVGANNEQFF
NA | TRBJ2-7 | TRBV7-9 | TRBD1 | TGTGCCAGCAGCTTATTTGGCGACAGGGCCTACGAGCAGTACTTC | CASSLFGDRAYEQYF
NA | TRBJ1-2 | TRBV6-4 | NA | TGTGCCAGCAGTGAACTGGGGGCTAACTATGGCTACACCTTC | CASSELGANYGYTF
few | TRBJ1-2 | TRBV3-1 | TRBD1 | TGTGCCAGCAGCCATGGACAGGACCTTAACTATGGCTACACCTTC | CASSHGQDLNYGYTF
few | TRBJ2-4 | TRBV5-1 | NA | TGCGCCAGCAGCTTGGCCGAGACTGTAGCCAAAAACATTCAGTACTTC | CASSLAETVAKNIQYF
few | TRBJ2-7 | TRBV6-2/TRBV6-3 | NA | TGTGCCAGCAGTGAACTCCACGAGCAGTACTTC | CASSELHEQYF
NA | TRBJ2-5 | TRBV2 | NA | TGTGCCAGCAAGGGCGGTTCCCGGGCAGGGACCCAGTACTTC | CASKGGSRAGTQYF
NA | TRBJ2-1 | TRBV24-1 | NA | TGTGCCACCAGTGCGGTTGGGAAGGGAGTAAATGAGCAGTTCTTC | CATSAVGKGVNEQFF
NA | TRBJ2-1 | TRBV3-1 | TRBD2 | TGTGCCAGCAGCCAATTAGCGGGAGCCCGCTACAATGAGCAGTTCTTC | CASSQLAGARYNEQFF
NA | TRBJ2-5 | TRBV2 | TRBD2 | TGTGCCAGCAGTGAATTGGAGCGGGGGACCCAGTACTTC | CASSELERGTQYF
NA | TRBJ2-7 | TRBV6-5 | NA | TGTGCCAGCAGTTACTCGAGTGGGGAATTGTGGGTCTACGAGCAGTACTTC | CASSYSSGELWVYEQYF
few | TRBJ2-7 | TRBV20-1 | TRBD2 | TGCAGTGCTGGACCGGGACTAGCGGCCGTCGGCGAGCAGTACTTC | CSAGPGLAAVGEQYF
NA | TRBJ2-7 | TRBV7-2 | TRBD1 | TGTGCCAGCAGCTCCCGACAGGGGGTTCGGTACTTC | CASSSRQGVRYF